These 28 T cell receptor beta chains were sequenced from one sample in a study of T cell clones after liver transplantation. Generated by immunoSEQ multiplex PCR, the TCRdb table keeps only in-frame clones and is missing some. The data hold approximately 100,000 clones, with 75% to 90% observed a single time. This sample comprised CD4+ T cells from blood, obtained before liver transplant. The receptors derive from a human donor who received a liver transplant.

This chain connects TRBV11-2 to TRBJ1-5; D not certain. The CDR3 runs to 13 residues. Trimming shortened V by 2 bases and J by 4 bases, and 6 bases separated the two germline ends. The germline gives CDR1 SGHAT, CDR2 FQNNGV. The DNA for the CDR3 is TGTGCCAGCAGCTTAAACAGAAATCAGCCCCAGCATTTT. Its translation: CASSLNRNQPQHF. The whole variable domain, filled in from reference TRBV11-2 and TRBJ1-5, reads EAGVAQSPRYKIIEKRQSVAFWCNPISGHATLYWYQQILGQGPKLLIQFQNNGVVDDSQLPKDRFSAERLKGVDSTLKIQPAKLEDSAVYLCASSLNRNQPQHFGDGTRLSIL.

J is TRBJ1-1 and V is TRBV15; D is unresolved. The CDR3 runs to 14 residues. Germline V gene lookup returns CDR1 LNHNV and CDR2 YYDKDF (reference sequence). Trimming took 1 base from V and 4 from J, leaving 10 bases between them. The CDR3 reads CATSRAGRPTEAFF. Here the CDR3 DNA reads TGTGCCACCAGCAGAGCGGGCAGACCCACTGAAGCTTTCTTT.

This clone is a singleton in its sample. The V call is TRBV6-6, the J call TRBJ2-7; D is undetermined. The CDR3 totals 15 residues. Germline V gene data show CDR1 as MNHNY and CDR2 as SVGAGI (reference sequence). Trimming stripped 5 bases from V and 2 bases from J, with 16 bases between. CDR3 sequence reads: CASSALGKGTYEQYF. The CDR3 coding sequence is TGTGCCAGCAGTGCCCTGGGAAAGGGTACCTACGAGCAGTACTTC.

The chain employs TRBV5-1 and TRBJ2-7; the D gene is possibly TRBD1 (6 bases). Germline V lookup: CDR1 SGHRS, CDR2 YFSETQ. This CDR3 has 14 residues. The ends were cut back, 4 bases at V and 5 bases at J, with 16 bases in the middle. CDR3 in amino acids: CASSPGTIPHEQYF. The CDR3 nucleotides are TGCGCCAGCAGCCCAGGGACAATCCCCCACGAGCAGTACTTC.

This chain links TRBV7-9 with TRBJ1-3; D is possibly TRBD1 (5 bases). Germline values: CDR1 SEHNR, CDR2 FQNEAQ (reference sequence). Trimming took off 2 bases at V and 4 bases at J, with 21 bases between the two ends. The CDR3 extends over 18 amino acids. CDR3 region: CASSLPGLSLSSGNTIYF. The CDR3 bases are TGTGCCAGCAGCTTACCGGGACTCTCCCTCTCTTCGGGAAACACCATATATTTT.

This clone was picked up a small number of times. V gene TRBV7-8 combines with J gene TRBJ2-1; D may be TRBD2 (6 bases). CDR3 size: 14 residues. Trimming removed 1 base from V and 7 bases from J, with 11 bases in between. In germline, CDR1 is SGHVS, CDR2 FQNEAQ. The CDR3 reads CASSLVGRSNEQFF. CDR3 nucleotide sequence: TGTGCCAGCAGCTTAGTTGGGAGGAGTAATGAGCAGTTCTTC.

CDR3 in amino acids: CASSYVRGEAFF. CDR3 bases: TGTGCCAGCAGTTATGTAAGGGGTGAAGCTTTCTTT. The V and J genes are TRBV5-6 and TRBJ1-1, with a weak D call TRBD1 (5 bases). Per the germline V gene, CDR1 is SGHDT and CDR2 is YYEEEE. V dropped 5 bases and J dropped 7 bases, with 12 bases sitting between them. This CDR3 is built from 12 residues.

The V call is TRBV21-1, the J call TRBJ1-3. TRBV21-1 is given as a pseudogene. The CDR3 is 17 residues long. CDR3 bases: TGTGCCAGCAGCCCCGGGGCTCAAACCAACTCTGGAAACACCATATATTTT. This encodes CASSPGAQTNSGNTIYF.

The chain combines TRBV5-4 with TRBJ2-7, with 7 bases identical to TRBD2. The J segment lost 3 bases and the V segment lost 3 bases, leaving 0 bases of the junction unmatched. This CDR3 spans 12 amino acids. Germline V gene lookup returns CDR1 SGHNT and CDR2 YYREEE (reference sequence). CDR3 protein: CASSWGGYEQYF. The DNA for the CDR3 is TGTGCCAGCAGCTGGGGGGGCTACGAGCAGTACTTC.

This chain links TRBV7-6 with TRBJ2-1; D unresolved. Germline CDR1 is SGHVS and CDR2 is FNYEAQ. The CDR3 has 16 amino acids. Trimming took off 0 bases at V and 3 bases at J, with 12 bases between the two ends. The CDR3 nucleotides read TGTGCCAGCAGCTTAGCGCCGAAACCGCTCTACAATGAGCAGTTCTTC. This encodes CASSLAPKPLYNEQFF.

V usage is TRBV6-6 and J usage is TRBJ2-7; 9 nucleotides line up with TRBD1. J lost 5 bases, V lost 6 bases, and 8 bases had no gene match. This CDR3 spans 14 amino acids. Germline assignment: CDR1 MNHNY and CDR2 SVGAGI (reference sequence). The CDR3 loop reads CASSPGQGLNEQYF. CDR3 nucleotides: TGTGCCAGCAGCCCGGGACAGGGACTAAACGAGCAGTACTTC.

The table lists this clone with a few counts. The V gene is TRBV25-1, the J gene TRBJ2-2; D remains ambiguous. V gave up 1 base and J gave up 6 bases, with 9 bases separating them. CDR3 size: 14 residues. CDR1 and CDR2 (germline): MGHDK, SYGVNS. Written as DNA, the CDR3 is TGTGCCAGCAGTGAATCGTTGCCGTCCGGGGAGCTGTTTTTT. Translation: CASSESLPSGELFF. The full variable domain, rest sourced from reference TRBV25-1 and TRBJ2-2, is EADIYQTPRYLVIGTGKKITLECSQTMGHDKMYWYQQDPGMELHLIHYSYGVNSTEKGDLSSESTVSRIRTEHFPLTLESARPSHTSQYLCASSESLPSGELFFGEGSRLTVL.

The chain employs TRBV18 and TRBJ1-2; 7 bases are a match to TRBD1. Trimming took 6 bases from V and 8 from J; bases not matched to a gene: 18. CDR1 is KGHSH and CDR2 is LQKENI in the germline V gene. CDR3 length: 16 amino acids. CDR3 in amino acids: CASSPGIPQGQDGYTF. The CDR3 DNA follows: TGTGCCAGCTCTCCAGGTATTCCACAGGGGCAAGACGGCTACACCTTC.

This clone occurred a few times. The V gene is TRBV5-6, the J gene TRBJ2-5; D might be TRBD1 (5 bases). Trimming left V 4 bases short and J 11 bases short, with 24 bases between. The CDR3 runs 15 residues. Germline CDR1 SGHDT, CDR2 YYEEEE. CDR3 sequence: CASSRIQNLQGGQYF. DNA of the CDR3: TGTGCCAGCAGCCGCATCCAAAACCTCCAGGGTGGTCAGTACTTC.

The chain employs TRBV5-4 and TRBJ1-2; TRBD1 is a possible D gene (6 bases). The V end was cut by 0 bases, the J end by 0 bases, with 12 bases between. Germline V lookup: CDR1 SGHNT, CDR2 YYREEE (reference sequence). This CDR3 contains 16 residues. The CDR3 DNA sequence: TGTGCCAGCAGCTTGGGGGGGCCCCACCCTAACTATGGCTACACCTTC. It yields the protein CASSLGGPHPNYGYTF.

V and J are TRBV6-1 and TRBJ2-5; D call uncertain. The germline V gene encodes CDR1 MNHNS and CDR2 SASEGT. The V end lost 10 bases, the J end lost 5 bases, and 14 bases lay between the germline ends. CDR3 length: 12 amino acids. The CDR3 DNA reads as TGTGCCACCTCCAGCTATTTGGAGACCCAGTACTTC. It codes for CATSSYLETQYF.

This chain uses TRBV19 with TRBJ2-7, with D maybe TRBD2 (5 bases). The V end was cut by 7 bases, the J end by 0 bases, with 16 bases between. The germline CDR1 and CDR2 sequences are LNHDA and SQIVND (reference sequence). CDR3 length: 15 amino acids. In DNA, the CDR3 is TGTGCCAGTACCCCCTTGGACTCGTTCTCCTACGAGCAGTACTTC. Amino acids: CASTPLDSFSYEQYF.

This clone was seen only once. J is TRBJ2-1 and V is TRBV5-1; D not resolved. CDR1 and CDR2 (germline): SGHRS, YFSETQ. This CDR3 is 11 amino acids long. The V end lost 6 bases, the J end lost 8 bases, and 9 bases lay between the germline ends. Written as DNA, the CDR3 is TGCGCCAGCATGATCCATGATGAGCAGTTCTTC. This encodes CASMIHDEQFF.

This chain uses TRBV5-5 with TRBJ2-7; 7 bases agree with TRBD1. V trimming: 0 bases; J trimming: 6 bases; junction bases outside the gene matches: 9. The CDR3 extends over 15 amino acids. Looked up from germline, CDR1 is SGHKS and CDR2 is YYEKEE (reference sequence). The DNA for the CDR3 is TGTGCCAGCAGCTTGGAAGGGGGCAGGCGGATCGAGCAGTACTTC. This translates into CASSLEGGRRIEQYF.

This chain joins TRBV5-5 and TRBJ1-1; maybe TRBD1 (6 bases). Trimming took 4 bases from V and 11 from J, leaving 21 bases between them. CDR3 length: 14 amino acids. Looked up from germline, CDR1 is SGHKS and CDR2 is YYEKEE (reference sequence). Here the CDR3 reads CASSQGTGKVGAFF. The CDR3, as DNA: TGTGCCAGCAGCCAAGGAACAGGGAAAGTCGGGGCTTTCTTT.

The chain links TRBV2 to TRBJ1-5; D unclear. The V gene's germline CDR1 is SNHLY and CDR2 FYNNEI. The CDR3 is made up of 13 amino acids. The ends were cut back, 5 bases at V and 0 bases at J, with 5 bases in the middle. The CDR3 region has the DNA TGTGCCAGCAGTAAGTATAGCAATCAGCCCCAGCATTTT. Protein: CASSKYSNQPQHF.

This clone has only a few counts. CDR3 in DNA: TGTGCCAGCAGTTTTCTCGGGGGGGACAGGGTCCTCCACGAGCAGTACTTC. Amino acid sequence: CASSFLGGDRVLHEQYF. The J gene is TRBJ2-7, the V gene TRBV28, with TRBD1 as a possible D gene (9 bases). This CDR3 is 17 amino acids long. The germline V gene encodes CDR1 MDHEN and CDR2 SYDVKM. V lost 3 bases and J lost 5, with 23 bases in between.

In this sample, this clone turned up many times. The chain has TRBV2 and TRBJ2-1; D ambiguous. Germline loops: CDR1 SNHLY, CDR2 FYNNEI. The CDR3 has 13 amino acids. Trimming took 8 bases from V and 1 from J, leaving 9 bases between them. This CDR3 reads CASASESYNEQFF. The CDR3 nucleotides read TGTGCCAGCGCCAGCGAGTCCTACAATGAGCAGTTCTTC.

The gene calls are TRBV27 and TRBJ2-1; perhaps TRBD1 as D (5 bases). The germline CDR1 and CDR2 sequences are MNHEY and SMNVEV (reference sequence). This CDR3 spans 16 amino acids. Trimming shortened V by 5 bases and J by 2 bases, and 16 bases separated the two germline ends. The DNA of the CDR3 is TGTGCCAGCAGTAAACCTGGGATAGGGGCCTACAATGAGCAGTTCTTC. This translates into CASSKPGIGAYNEQFF.

This clone was picked up a small number of times. The genes are TRBV20-1 and TRBJ2-7, with no clear D. CDR3 size: 10 residues. Trimming pared 3 bases from V and 4 bases from J, leaving 4 bases between. Germline CDR1 is DFQATT and CDR2 is SNEGSKA (reference sequence). The DNA of the CDR3 is TGCAGTGCTAGGGAGTACGAGCAGTACTTC. This sequence encodes CSAREYEQYF.

The rearrangement links TRBV7-9 to TRBJ1-5; D unclear. Germline V gene data show CDR1 as SEHNR and CDR2 as FQNEAQ (reference sequence). V lost 4 bases, J lost 6 bases, and 10 bases lay in between. CDR3 length: 13 amino acids. CDR3 region: CASSSTLGQPQHF. The CDR3 coding sequence is TGTGCCAGCAGCTCCACACTGGGTCAGCCCCAGCATTTT. The full variable domain, rest sourced from reference TRBV7-9 and TRBJ1-5, is DTGVSQNPRHKITKRGQNVTFRCDPISEHNRLYWYRQTLGQGPEFLTYFQNEAQLEKSRLLSDRFSAERPKGSFSTLEIQRTEQGDSAMYLCASSSTLGQPQHFGDGTRLSIL.

The rearrangement uses TRBV19 and TRBJ2-6; 8 bases are a match to TRBD1. The V gene end was trimmed by 4 bases and the J gene end by 4 bases; junction bases not matched to a gene: 3. The CDR3 totals 15 residues. The germline CDR1 and CDR2 sequences are LNHDA and SQIVND (reference sequence). The CDR3, as DNA: TGTGCCAGTAGTAGAGGACAGGGAGGGGCCAACGTCCTGACTTTC. Its protein is CASSRGQGGANVLTF.

The chain combines TRBV2 with TRBJ1-3; D unresolved. The CDR3 has 15 amino acids. From germline, CDR1 is SNHLY and CDR2 FYNNEI. Trimming cost V 4 bases and J 6 bases, with 16 bases left between them. CDR3 protein: CASSVQLSRVNTIYF. CDR3 nucleotide sequence: TGTGCCAGCAGTGTTCAGCTTTCGCGGGTAAACACCATATATTTT.